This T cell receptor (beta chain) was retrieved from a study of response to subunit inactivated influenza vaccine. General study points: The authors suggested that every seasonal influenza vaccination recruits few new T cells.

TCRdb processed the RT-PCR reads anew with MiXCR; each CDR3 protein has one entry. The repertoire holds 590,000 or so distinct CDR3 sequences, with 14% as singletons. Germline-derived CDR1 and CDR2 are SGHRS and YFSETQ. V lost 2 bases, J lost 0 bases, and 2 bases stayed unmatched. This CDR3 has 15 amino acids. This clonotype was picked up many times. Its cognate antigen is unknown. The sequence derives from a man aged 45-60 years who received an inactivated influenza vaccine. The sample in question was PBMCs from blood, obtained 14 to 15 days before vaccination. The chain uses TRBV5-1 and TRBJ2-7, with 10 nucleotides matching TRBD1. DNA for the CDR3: TGCGCCAGCAGCTTCCGGGACAGGGGCTCCTACGAGCAGTACTTC. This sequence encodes CASSFRDRGSYEQYF.